This T cell receptor (beta chain) was identified during a study of hypomethylating agent response in myelodysplastic syndrome (dated by TCRdb to the early 2020s). Turning to the overall study: The hypomethylating agent given was azacitidine in about 70% of the 11 patients and decitabine in 3 of 11 patients. TET2 mutation was identified most frequently, being present in about 45% of the 11 patients. The cohort included 8 or 9 male and 2 female myelodysplastic syndrome patients. Response was defined as complete response or hematologic improvement, and patients who met neither criterion were classified as non-responders. On average the patients were 72.2 +/- 6.3 years old, and a diploid cytogenetic profile was seen most often. Roughly 5 patients did not respond, whereas about six responded with either complete response or hematologic improvement. General study outcomes and caveats: Healthy control donors were not age-matched to MDS patients, which could have impacted the MDS versus healthy comparison. After hypomethylating agent treatment, no significant change in richness, rarefaction diversity or clonality was seen, either across all patients or within response groups. Responders more often showed novel clonotypes emerging, while non-responders displayed more contracted clonotypes after treatment. Only 10 to 12 patients were analyzed, so the study cohort was small. A possible recognition of novel MDS antigens by the shared GLIPH2 clusters was not confirmed and needs experimental validation.

Worth noting for this clone: Its antigen target is currently unknown. No base qualities exist here, and no much larger clone lies one base off it.

Bulk bone marrow was analyzed, and T-cell subsets were not sorted. Bone marrow from more than 10 myelodysplastic syndrome patients was immunosequenced for TCR beta CDR3 regions before and after hypomethylating agent therapy. Each patient contributed a baseline bone marrow plus two to three bone marrows at different post-treatment timepoints for longitudinal repertoire tracking. Genomic DNA was extracted from whole bone marrow, and quality was checked by TapeStation, NanoDrop OneC and PicoGreen assays. Library generation was performed with the immunoSEQ multiplex PCR assay. Survey resolution was used, with two replicates of about 200 ng each, totaling roughly 400 ng of DNA per sample. The hsTCRB kit detected rearranged TCRB sequences in genomic DNA using multiplex PCR primers targeting V and J genes. To amplify the CDR3 region, the first PCR ran for 31 cycles with the QIAGEN Multiplex PCR Kit. An approximately 8-cycle second PCR added sample barcodes and Illumina adapters to each replicate. Pooled libraries were quantified using a QuantStudio 6 and the KAPA library quantification kit. Approximately 15 pM of pooled libraries went onto an Illumina MiSeq for sequencing, using single-end reads of 156 cycles plus an index read of 15 cycles. Turning to the authors' computational methods: Of 150,000 to 200,000 unique clonotypes, 1.5% to 2% were flagged by VDJdb annotation as previously reported viral-epitope-specific clonotypes. The immunoSEQ Data Assistant and immunoSEQ Analyzer converted raw reads into normalized, annotated TCRB repertoires. Clonotype analysis used the immunarch R package version 0.6.5 and BioAnalyzer. Richness was estimated after downsampling every repertoire to the clone count of the smallest repertoire. Clonotypes were sorted into expanded, contracted or novel categories with Fisher's exact tests, where novel meant the clonotype had zero frequency before treatment. Significantly changed CDR3 beta sequences were clustered with GLIPH2 at simulation_depth=1000 and kmer_min_depth=3, and CDR3s shorter than five residues were left out. The clones in this table, taken by TCRdb from immuneACCESS, are in-frame only. Not every clone is retained; where verified, under half of the shortfall comes from an unresolved V gene, and the cause of the rest is unknown. That table supplies the V and J calls and clone size; D and trimming were determined from the DNA. Here the sample has about 5,400 clones; about 88% occur a single time. Jointly, the top ten make up 10% of the sample.

Inclusive of the bounding cysteine and phenylalanine, the CDR3 is 15 residues long. Just CDR3 DNA is preserved here, 45 bases in frame from base 1. The germline V gene (reference sequence) yields GTSNPN for CDR1 and SVGIG for CDR2. V has 2 bases trimmed and J has 2 bases trimmed; junction bases matching no gene number 5. Source: bone marrow, taken before or after starting hypomethylating agent treatment for myelodysplastic syndrome (not recorded which). The clonotype was recovered from a human donor with myelodysplastic syndrome. The rearrangement joined TRBV30 to TRBJ2-3; 9 of the junction bases match TRBD1. The DNA sequence follows: TGTGCCTGGAGTAAAGGGGACAGGGACACAGATACGCAGTATTTT. This encodes CAWSKGDRDTDTQYF. Reference TRBV30 and TRBJ2-3 proteins supply the regions before and after the CDR3; the full variable domain is: SQTIHQWPATLVQPVGSPLSLECTVEGTSNPNLYWYRQAAGRGLQLLFYSVGIGQISSEVPQNLSASRPQDRQFILSSKKLLLSDSGFYLCAWSKGDRDTDTQYFGPGTRLTVL.